Described below is a single T cell receptor (beta chain) sequence and its context. As yet, its antigen is unknown. The source of the sample is a study of T cell responses to AZD1222 COVID-19 vaccine. Looking at the study overall: Investigators merged groups given second doses at roughly 4 or roughly 12 weeks.

Study-level findings and limits: Spike-specific TCRs gained breadth and depth after people received two AZD1222 doses. It was only a handful of AZD1222 recipients who were seropositive at baseline. The sample set comprised mostly white British donors with more females, and clonal diversity was possibly underestimated.

Libraries were prepared by immunoSEQ multiplex PCR; TCRdb keeps only in-frame clonotypes and omits some of them. The top ten hold under 2% of the sample, which has around 100,000 clones, approximately 91% seen once. This sequence originates from an adult in good health. The material was peripheral blood, obtained on day 0 of AZD1222 vaccination.

The DNA of the CDR3 is TGTGCCAGCAGCTCGGGACTAGCGGGCATGGGGGGTGAGACCCAGTACTTC. Encoded protein: CASSSGLAGMGGETQYF. This chain uses TRBV7-3 with TRBJ2-5; 12 nucleotides agree with TRBD2. The V segment lost 4 bases and the J segment 5 bases; nucleotides outside the gene matches: 11. Germline CDR1 SGHTA, CDR2 FQGTGA. The CDR3 spans 17 residues.